Listed here is a single TCR beta chain. Its antigen remains unknown. This specimen belongs to a study of cytomegalovirus exposure and HLA in healthy donors. Study outcomes and limitations: The classifier, whose performance was assessed in both the original and validation cohorts, reportedly diagnosed cytomegalovirus status with high specificity and sensitivity. Rarity held for most TCR sequences, but there were some public TCRs that occurred in many donors.

Generated by immunoSEQ multiplex PCR, the TCRdb table keeps only in-frame clones and is missing some. The table has roughly 48,000 clones, 90% to 95% seen once; the top ten hold approximately 7.8%. Among the 120 or so subjects of the validation cohort, separate from the approximately 670-subject first cohort, were the donors. This clonotype was sampled from a young woman in good health and CMV-seropositive. The sample comprised PBMCs.

CDR3: CASNRIFSYEQYF. CDR3 sequence (DNA): TGTGCCAGCAACAGAATATTCTCCTACGAGCAGTACTTC. V and J are TRBV5-5 and TRBJ2-7, with D uncertain. The CDR3 consists of 13 residues. The germline V gene has CDR1 SGHKS and CDR2 YYEKEE (reference sequence). V was trimmed by 6 bases and J by 0 bases, leaving 10 bases between them.